This TCR beta chain was sequenced during a study of OX40 agonist ivuxolimab in advanced cancers. Concerning the study at large: Ivuxolimab was an agonistic, fully human IgG2 monoclonal antibody directed against OX40 (CD134), a costimulatory receptor. Of the roughly 50 dose-escalation patients, hepatocellular carcinoma was present in roughly 19, melanoma in some 15, renal cell carcinoma in 9 and head and neck cancer in 9. A male proportion of approximately 83% and a mean age of around 60 years, ranging from 23 to 79, were recorded for the dose-escalation cohort. Patients were allowed to have had prior anti-PD-1, anti-PD-L1 or anti-CTLA-4 therapy, and more than 30% of the dose-escalation patients had previously received checkpoint inhibitors. The point of sequencing TCRbeta in the periphery was to test whether ivuxolimab changed TCR sequence diversity and drove clonal T-cell expansion. The paper covers the monotherapy dose-escalation part of the phase I ivuxolimab trial, which included N = 52 patients. Partial responses occurred in three dose-escalation patients, of whom one had hepatocellular carcinoma and two had cutaneous melanoma. Intravenous ivuxolimab was administered to patients every 2 weeks at six dose levels: 0.01, 0.1, 0.3, 1.5, 3 and 10 mg/kg. What the study reported, not specific to this receptor: Low levels of normalized T-cell clonal expansion were also seen in some nonresponding patients. Antigen specificity was not determined for the clonally expanded peripheral T cells. In partial responders in the 0.1-3.0 mg/kg groups, normalized peripheral clonal expansion was found to be among the lowest, especially among CD8+ T cells. On average, CD8+ T cells showed more expanded clones than CD4+ T cells after ivuxolimab. Clonal expansion of both CD4+ and CD8+ blood T cells was observed from baseline to week 6 at doses 0.1 to 3.0 mg/kg.

The junction carries 4 bases between V and J, which are trimmed by 1 base and 1 base respectively. The CDR3 covers 13 residues, taking in both the cysteine and the phenylalanine. Kept here is only the CDR3 DNA, which spans 39 bases and is read in frame from base 1. The germline V gene supplies CDR1 MNHNS and CDR2 SASEGT. Patients with a history of autoimmune disease or receiving systemic immunosuppression were excluded from the trial. Peripheral blood for TCR sequencing was drawn from every dose cohort at baseline, at cycle 4 day 1 and at cycle 7 day 1. The samples were drawn from a first-in-human, open-label, multicenter phase I dose-escalation trial of ivuxolimab. Adults with locally advanced or metastatic melanoma, renal cell carcinoma, hepatocellular carcinoma or head and neck squamous cell carcinoma were enrolled in the trial. CD4+ and CD8+ T cells were sorted separately from peripheral blood before TCR sequencing.

To sequence the TCRbeta CDR3 region, genomic DNA was isolated from the sorted cells. The immunoSEQ Assay was used to sequence the TCRbeta CDR3 regions. Not all clones reach the TCRdb copy of this immuneACCESS table, which keeps in-frame sequences only. Checked studies attribute under half of the gap to unresolved V genes and leave the rest unexplained. The sample table contains about 19,000 clones; only one count was recorded for roughly 73% of them. The ten largest make up almost 30% of the sample. Worth noting for this clone: Its antigen remains unidentified. No clone much larger than this one lies a single base away; base qualities are absent.

The chain is made from TRBV6-1 and TRBJ1-1, with the identity of the D gene unclear. Sequences were derived from CD4+ or CD8+ T cells sorted from blood, sampled in a trial of the OX40 agonist ivuxolimab. The clonotype originates from an adult with an advanced solid tumor such as melanoma, head and neck, liver or kidney cancer. The CDR3 region reads CASSEVENTEAFF. The nucleotide sequence reads TGTGCCAGCAGTGAAGTCGAGAACACTGAAGCTTTCTTT.